What follows is one TCR beta chain and its context. No antigen is known for it. This record comes from a study of T cell responses to AZD1222 COVID-19 vaccine. The CDR3 sequence is 16 residues long. The V end was cut by 4 bases, the J end by 1 base, with 16 bases between. Germline values: CDR1 LNHDA, CDR2 SQIVND (reference sequence). Findings and limits, study-wide: Repertoires were obtained only post-peak T cell response. Spike regions recognized by vaccine-associated CD4 TCRs spanned the protein, led by 160-218 and 743-854.

Clones were sequenced by immunoSEQ multiplex PCR, and TCRdb holds only the in-frame ones, with some missing. Among about 110,000 clones listed, around 92% were seen once. This receptor was taken from an adult in good health. The sequencing here drew on peripheral blood, taken on day 0 of AZD1222 vaccination. This chain connects TRBV19 to TRBJ1-1; D gene unclear. The CDR3 coding sequence is TGTGCCAGTAGTACCTGGGCCCCCACCAGGAACACTGAAGCTTTCTTT. This encodes CASSTWAPTRNTEAFF.